The next 11 T cell receptor beta chains were all read from a single sample in a study of T cell changes during pregnancy in multiple sclerosis. The protocol was immunoSEQ multiplex PCR, while the TCRdb copy is restricted to in-frame clones and leaves out a portion. The data contain roughly 69,000 clones, approximately 90% of them singletons. Sequenced here: peripheral blood, sampled in the third trimester of pregnancy. These receptors were obtained from a female donor with multiple sclerosis, enrolled in a pregnancy study.

V usage is TRBV5-4 and J usage is TRBJ1-6; D perhaps matches TRBD1 (5 bases). Trimming removed 5 bases at V and 8 bases at J, with 17 bases between. Germline loops: CDR1 SGHNT, CDR2 YYREEE (reference sequence). This CDR3 is built from 15 residues. For the CDR3, the DNA is TGTGCCAGCAGAGCGGGGGGGACGATTGATTCACCCCTCCACTTT. This codes for CASRAGGTIDSPLHF.

This clone has just a few counts. The V gene is TRBV18, the J gene TRBJ1-2; TRBD1 agrees at 7 bases. CDR1 KGHSH and CDR2 LQKENI come from the germline V gene. The V and J ends lost 3 bases and 2 bases, in that order; junction bases with no gene match: 3. The length of the CDR3 is 14 residues. As DNA, the CDR3 is TGTGCCAGCTCACCCCAGGGGGGCAACTATGGCTACACCTTC. This sequence encodes CASSPQGGNYGYTF.

V gene TRBV4-3 combines with J gene TRBJ1-2; unclear D gene. Looked up from germline, CDR1 is LGHNA and CDR2 is YSLEER. The CDR3 is 15 residues long. Trimming cost V 0 bases and J 8 bases, with 16 bases left between them. The CDR3, as DNA: TGCGCCAGCAGCCAAGACTGGGCCGGGGAAGGAGGCTACACCTTC. Protein product: CASSQDWAGEGGYTF.

The rearrangement uses TRBV6-1 and TRBJ2-3; D unresolved. Between the trimmed V and J ends, which lost 7 bases and 6 bases, there was a span of 14 bases. Germline values: CDR1 MNHNS, CDR2 SASEGT. The CDR3 runs 13 residues. The CDR3 DNA reads as TGTGCCAGCATGGAATCCGTGAGGGATACGCAGTATTTT. Protein: CASMESVRDTQYF.

The V and J genes are TRBV6-5 and TRBJ2-5, with a weak D call TRBD1 (5 bases). The CDR3 loop spans 12 amino acids. The germline V and J ends were trimmed by 5 bases and 2 bases, with 6 bases remaining between them. Germline values: CDR1 MNHEY, CDR2 SVGAGI. The CDR3 DNA sequence: TGTGCCAGCAGTCCAGGGCAAGAGACCCAGTACTTC. It translates to CASSPGQETQYF.

This rearrangement joins TRBV10-3 to TRBJ2-5; D is undetermined. V dropped 0 bases and J dropped 3 bases, with 5 bases sitting between them. This CDR3 has 13 amino acids. Looked up from germline, CDR1 is ENHRY and CDR2 is SYGVKD. CDR3 region: CAISESSEETQYF. The DNA of the CDR3 is TGTGCCATCAGTGAGTCGTCAGAAGAGACCCAGTACTTC.

Here the CDR3 reads CASSKSTPTNTGELFF. In nucleotides, the CDR3 is TGTGCCAGCAGCAAATCGACACCTACGAACACCGGGGAGCTGTTTTTT. The chain joins TRBV7-3 to TRBJ2-2; D is uncertain. V shed 5 bases and J shed 0 bases, with 13 bases lying between them. This CDR3 contains 16 residues. Germline lookup yields CDR1 SGHTA and CDR2 FQGTGA.

The genes are TRBV5-1 and TRBJ2-5; maybe TRBD1 (6 bases). Germline CDR1 is SGHRS and CDR2 is YFSETQ. This CDR3 is 15 amino acids long. Between the trimmed V and J ends, which lost 4 bases and 3 bases, there was a span of 16 bases. CDR3 amino acids: CASSLTGTREETQYF. The CDR3 nucleotides are TGCGCCAGCAGCCTAACAGGGACGAGGGAAGAGACCCAGTACTTC. Full variable domain (outside the CDR3, taken from reference TRBV5-1 and TRBJ2-5): KAGVTQTPRYLIKTRGQQVTLSCSPISGHRSVSWYQQTPGQGLQFLFEYFSETQRNKGNFPGRFSGRQFSNSRSEMNVSTLELGDSALYLCASSLTGTREETQYFGPGTRLLVL.

The chain couples TRBV15 to TRBJ1-2; TRBD1 is a possible D gene (5 bases). The V and J ends lost 0 bases and 5 bases respectively, with 16 bases between them. The CDR3 consists of 16 residues. Germline lookup yields CDR1 LNHNV and CDR2 YYDKDF (reference sequence). The CDR3 DNA reads as TGTGCCACCAGCAGAGATCGTGGTGGGGGGGGATATGGCTACACCTTC. Translation gives CATSRDRGGGGYGYTF.

The rearrangement links TRBV7-2 to TRBJ1-1; no reliable D call. Trimming stripped 5 bases from V and 1 base from J, with 11 bases between. Looked up from germline, CDR1 is SGHTA and CDR2 is FQGNSA. This CDR3 comprises 14 residues. The CDR3 nucleotides are TGTGCCAGCAGCCCCCGCGCGGGGAACACTGAAGCTTTCTTT. Its protein product is CASSPRAGNTEAFF.

The CDR3 DNA sequence: TGCGCCAGCCGCCAGGGGGCCCGCACAGATACGCAGTATTTT. Protein: CASRQGARTDTQYF. V and J are TRBV5-1 and TRBJ2-3, with TRBD1 matching 8 bases. With V trimmed by 7 bases and J by 1 base, 5 bases remained unmatched. The CDR3 covers 14 residues. Germline CDR1 is SGHRS and CDR2 is YFSETQ.